This T cell receptor beta chain was captured by sequencing in a study of shared clonotypes between healthy human individuals. Overall study context: The donors, a couple of women and three men, were aged 18 to 49.

CDR1 is MNHNS, CDR2 SASEGT, per germline. This CDR3 contains 12 residues. The ends were cut back, 7 bases at V and 9 bases at J, with 13 bases in the middle. Using immunoSEQ multiplex PCR, the repertoire was profiled, and TCRdb retains in-frame clones only, with some absent. The sample yields some 1 million clones, about 75% seen once. The clonotype was recovered from a man between 18 and 35 years old in good health. This chain joins TRBV6-1 and TRBJ2-1, with D perhaps being TRBD1 or TRBD2 (5 bases each). Source material: memory CD4+ T cells sorted from blood. Subset noted: CD45RA-negative fraction. CDR3 nucleotides: TGTGCCAGCAAACGAGGGGCCGGTGAGCAGTTCTTC. Its translation: CASKRGAGEQFF.